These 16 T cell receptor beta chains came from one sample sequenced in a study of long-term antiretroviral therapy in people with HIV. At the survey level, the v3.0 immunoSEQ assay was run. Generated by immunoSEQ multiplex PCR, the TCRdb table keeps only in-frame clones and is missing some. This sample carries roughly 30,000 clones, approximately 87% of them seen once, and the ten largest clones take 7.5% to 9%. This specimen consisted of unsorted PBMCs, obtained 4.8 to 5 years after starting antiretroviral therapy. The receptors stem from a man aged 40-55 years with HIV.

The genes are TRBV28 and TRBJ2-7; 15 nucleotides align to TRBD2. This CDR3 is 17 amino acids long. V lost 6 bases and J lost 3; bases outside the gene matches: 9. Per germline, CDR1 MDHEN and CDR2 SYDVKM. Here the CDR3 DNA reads TGTGCCAGCAGCCGCGGACTAGCGGGAGGGCCCATCTACGAGCAGTACTTC. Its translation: CASSRGLAGGPIYEQYF.

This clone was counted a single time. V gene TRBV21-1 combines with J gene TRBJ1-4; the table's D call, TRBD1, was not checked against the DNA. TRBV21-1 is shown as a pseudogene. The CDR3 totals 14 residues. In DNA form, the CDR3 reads TGTGCCAGCCGCCTCTTGGACAGGGATGAAAAACTGTTTTTT. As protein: CASRLLDRDEKLFF.

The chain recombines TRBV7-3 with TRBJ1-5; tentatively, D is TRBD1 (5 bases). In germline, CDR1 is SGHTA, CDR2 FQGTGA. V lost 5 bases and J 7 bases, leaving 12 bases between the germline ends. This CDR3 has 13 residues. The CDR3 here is CASSPGASQPQHF. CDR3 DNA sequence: TGTGCCAGCAGCCCCGGGGCGAGCCAGCCCCAGCATTTT.

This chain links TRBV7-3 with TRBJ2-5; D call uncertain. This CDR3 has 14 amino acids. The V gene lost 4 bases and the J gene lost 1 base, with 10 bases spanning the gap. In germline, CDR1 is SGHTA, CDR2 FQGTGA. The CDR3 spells CASSSTAFQETQYF. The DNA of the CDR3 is TGTGCCAGCAGCTCGACGGCCTTCCAAGAGACCCAGTACTTC.

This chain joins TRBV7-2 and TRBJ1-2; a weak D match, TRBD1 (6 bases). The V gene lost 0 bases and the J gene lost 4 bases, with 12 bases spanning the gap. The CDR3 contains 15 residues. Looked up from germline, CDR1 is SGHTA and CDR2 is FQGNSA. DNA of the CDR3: TGTGCCAGCAGCTTAGCTGGCGGACAGACCTATGGCTACACCTTC. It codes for CASSLAGGQTYGYTF.

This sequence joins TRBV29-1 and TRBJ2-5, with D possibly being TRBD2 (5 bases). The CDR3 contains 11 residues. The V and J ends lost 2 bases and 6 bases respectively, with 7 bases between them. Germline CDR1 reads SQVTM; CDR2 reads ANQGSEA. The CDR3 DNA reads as TGCAGCGTTGAACTCGGGAAGACCCAGTACTTC. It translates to CSVELGKTQYF.

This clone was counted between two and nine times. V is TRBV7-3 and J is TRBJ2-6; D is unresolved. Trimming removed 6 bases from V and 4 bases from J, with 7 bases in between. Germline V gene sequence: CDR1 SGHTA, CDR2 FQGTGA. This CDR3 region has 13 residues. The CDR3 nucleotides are TGTGCCAGCAGAGCCGTGGGGGCCAACGTCCTGACTTTC. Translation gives CASRAVGANVLTF.

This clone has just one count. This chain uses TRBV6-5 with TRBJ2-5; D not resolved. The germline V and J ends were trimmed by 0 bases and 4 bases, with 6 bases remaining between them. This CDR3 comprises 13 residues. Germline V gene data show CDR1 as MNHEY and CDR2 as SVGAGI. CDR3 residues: CASSYSGRETQYF. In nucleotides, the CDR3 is TGTGCCAGCAGTTACTCGGGCCGAGAGACCCAGTACTTC.

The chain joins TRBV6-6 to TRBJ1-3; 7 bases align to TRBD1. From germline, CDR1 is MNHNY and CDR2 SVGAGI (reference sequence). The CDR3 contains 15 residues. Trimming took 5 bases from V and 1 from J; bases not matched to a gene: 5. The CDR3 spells CASSGQAKSGNTIYF. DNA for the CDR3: TGTGCCAGCAGTGGACAGGCTAAGTCTGGAAACACCATATATTTT.

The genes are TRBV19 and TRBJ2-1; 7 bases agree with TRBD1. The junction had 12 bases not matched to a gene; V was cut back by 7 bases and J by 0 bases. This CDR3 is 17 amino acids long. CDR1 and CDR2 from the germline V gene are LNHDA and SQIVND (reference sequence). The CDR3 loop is CASKGQTLKGSYNEQFF. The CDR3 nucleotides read TGTGCCAGTAAGGGACAGACCCTAAAGGGCTCCTACAATGAGCAGTTCTTC.

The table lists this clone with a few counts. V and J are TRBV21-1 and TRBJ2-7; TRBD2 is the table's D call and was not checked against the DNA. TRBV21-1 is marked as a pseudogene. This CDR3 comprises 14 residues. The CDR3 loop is CASGGDPPTYEQYF. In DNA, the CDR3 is TGTGCCAGCGGGGGGGATCCACCTACTTACGAGCAGTACTTC.

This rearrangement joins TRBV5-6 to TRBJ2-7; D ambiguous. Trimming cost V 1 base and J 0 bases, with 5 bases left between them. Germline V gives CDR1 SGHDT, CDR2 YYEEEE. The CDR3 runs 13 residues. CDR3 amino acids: CASSLTVSYEQYF. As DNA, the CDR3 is TGTGCCAGCAGCTTGACAGTCTCCTACGAGCAGTACTTC.

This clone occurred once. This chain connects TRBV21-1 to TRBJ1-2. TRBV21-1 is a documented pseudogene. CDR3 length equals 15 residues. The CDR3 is CASSTKAGHSYGYTF. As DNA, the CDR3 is TGTGCCAGCAGCACAAAAGCGGGACACTCCTATGGCTACACCTTC.

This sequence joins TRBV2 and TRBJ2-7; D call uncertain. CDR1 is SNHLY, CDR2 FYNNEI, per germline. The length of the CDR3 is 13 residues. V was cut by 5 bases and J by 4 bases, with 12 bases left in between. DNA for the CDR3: TGTGCCAGCAGTACCCAGATCCCATACGAGCAGTACTTC. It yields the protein CASSTQIPYEQYF.

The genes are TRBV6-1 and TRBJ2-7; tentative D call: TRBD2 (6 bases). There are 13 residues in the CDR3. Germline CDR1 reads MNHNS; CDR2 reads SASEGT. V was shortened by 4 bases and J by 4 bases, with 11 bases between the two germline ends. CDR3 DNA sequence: TGTGCCAGCAGTGCAGGGACTCGGTACGAGCAGTACTTC. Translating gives CASSAGTRYEQYF.

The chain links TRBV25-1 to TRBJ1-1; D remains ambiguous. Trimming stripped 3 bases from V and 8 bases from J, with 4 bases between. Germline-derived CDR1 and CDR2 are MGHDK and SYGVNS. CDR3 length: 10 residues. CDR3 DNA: TGTGCCAGCAGTGACCAGGAAGCTTTCTTT. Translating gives CASSDQEAFF.